These 27 T cell receptor beta chains originate from one sample sequenced in a study of T-cell memory formation after mild COVID-19. TCRdb re-called the 5' RACE reads with MiXCR, one entry per CDR3 protein. The sample carries a few hundred thousand distinct CDR3 sequences, about 20% recorded once. Sequenced input: PBMCs or a T cell subset sorted from them (not recorded which). The receptors here all came from a man younger than 30 who had mild COVID-19 (a few samples of this study predate the infection). Cell type and time point are not known.

The chain recombines TRBV9 with TRBJ2-1; D might be TRBD1 or TRBD2, each matching 6 bases. The ends were cut back, 0 bases at V and 5 bases at J, with 12 bases in the middle. The germline V gene encodes CDR1 SGDLS and CDR2 YYNGEE. The CDR3 contains 15 residues. The CDR3 coding sequence is TGTGCCAGCAGCGTAGGGGGGGCCCAGGACAATGAGCAGTTCTTC. Translation gives CASSVGGAQDNEQFF.

This clonotype was seen a handful of times. The V gene is TRBV7-2, the J gene TRBJ1-2; TRBD1 is a possible D gene (5 bases). With 4 bases removed from V and 3 bases from J, the gap between germline ends came to 9 bases. The length of the CDR3 is 13 residues. Germline lookup yields CDR1 SGHTA and CDR2 FQGNSA. The CDR3 spells CASSSQVDYGYTF. The CDR3 region has the DNA TGTGCCAGCAGCTCACAGGTCGACTATGGCTACACCTTC.

The chain recombines TRBV20-1 with TRBJ1-1; 7 positions agree with TRBD1. CDR3 length: 14 amino acids. The germline gives CDR1 DFQATT, CDR2 SNEGSKA (reference sequence). V lost 0 bases and J lost 1; bases outside the gene matches: 2. This CDR3 is CSAREGDRNTEAFF. The CDR3 bases are TGCAGTGCTAGAGAGGGGGACAGGAACACTGAAGCTTTCTTT.

This clonotype has a handful of counts. The V call is TRBV7-9, the J call TRBJ1-3, with unresolved D. CDR3 length: 13 amino acids. With 3 bases removed from V and 4 bases from J, the gap between germline ends came to 7 bases. Germline V gene data show CDR1 as SEHNR and CDR2 as FQNEAQ (reference sequence). CDR3 nucleotides: TGTGCCAGCAGCTTCGAGGTCGGAAACACCATATATTTT. This codes for CASSFEVGNTIYF.

The chain is built from TRBV7-2 and TRBJ2-3, with D possibly TRBD2 on 5 matching bases. V lost 1 base and J 6 bases, leaving 11 bases between the germline ends. Germline lookup yields CDR1 SGHTA and CDR2 FQGNSA. This CDR3 contains 14 residues. CDR3 protein: CASSLDSRRDTQYF. The CDR3 DNA sequence: TGTGCCAGCAGCTTAGATAGTCGGAGGGATACGCAGTATTTT.

V usage is TRBV9 and J usage is TRBJ2-7, with 7 bases lining up with TRBD2. In germline, CDR1 is SGDLS, CDR2 YYNGEE. The CDR3 spans 13 residues. Germline trimming cut 4 bases from V and 7 bases from J; bases unmatched to any gene: 8. The CDR3 coding sequence is TGTGCCAGCAGCAGCGGGACGCTGGGGGAGCAGTACTTC. Protein product: CASSSGTLGEQYF. The whole variable domain, remainder taken from reference TRBV9 and TRBJ2-7, is DSGVTQTPKHLITATGQRVTLRCSPRSGDLSVYWYQQSLDQGLQFLIQYYNGEERAKGNILERFSAQQFPDLHSELNLSSLELGDSALYFCASSSGTLGEQYFGPGTRLTVT.

This clonotype appeared many times. This chain joins TRBV7-9 and TRBJ2-1; 10 bases fit TRBD1. The CDR3 runs to 17 residues. The ends lost 5 bases at V and 10 bases at J; junction bases unmatched: 17. The germline gives CDR1 SEHNR, CDR2 FQNEAQ (reference sequence). CDR3 region: CASSPGTGEAAKYEQFF. CDR3 sequence (DNA): TGTGCCAGCAGCCCTGGGACAGGGGAAGCGGCCAAATACGAGCAGTTCTTC. Full variable domain (missing parts from reference TRBV7-9 and TRBJ2-1): DTGVSQNPRHKITKRGQNVTFRCDPISEHNRLYWYRQTLGQGPEFLTYFQNEAQLEKSRLLSDRFSAERPKGSFSTLEIQRTEQGDSAMYLCASSPGTGEAAKYEQFFGPGTRLTVL.

This clonotype has just a few counts. This chain connects TRBV2 to TRBJ1-5; no clear D gene. Germline CDR1 SNHLY, CDR2 FYNNEI. The CDR3 has 15 amino acids. The germline V and J ends were trimmed by 2 bases and 0 bases, with 8 bases remaining between them. CDR3 in amino acids: CASSELGYSNQPQHF. The CDR3 DNA reads as TGTGCCAGCAGTGAACTGGGGTATAGCAATCAGCCCCAGCATTTT. Using reference TRBV2 and TRBJ1-5 for the parts outside the CDR3, the full variable domain is EPEVTQTPSHQVTQMGQEVILRCVPISNHLYFYWYRQILGQKVEFLVSFYNNEISEKSEIFDDQFSVERPDGSNFTLKIRSTKLEDSAMYFCASSELGYSNQPQHFGDGTRLSIL.

A few counts support this clonotype. The CDR3 DNA sequence: TGTGCCAGCAGTTACCCGAGACAGGGTGGCGGCTACACCTTC. It encodes CASSYPRQGGGYTF. This sequence joins TRBV6-6 and TRBJ1-2, with 7 bases that match TRBD1. V was pared by 2 bases and J by 8 bases, with 8 bases of the junction left unmatched. Per germline, CDR1 MNHNY and CDR2 SVGAGI (reference sequence). The CDR3 sequence is 14 residues long.

This clonotype has only a few counts. The genes are TRBV7-8 and TRBJ2-3, with 15 bases that match TRBD2. This CDR3 contains 20 residues. The germline V gene encodes CDR1 SGHVS and CDR2 FQNEAQ. The junction had 12 bases not matched to a gene; V was cut back by 5 bases and J by 0 bases. The CDR3 coding sequence is TGTGCCAGCAGCCTACCGGGCCGGACTAGCGGGGGGGACAGCACAGATACGCAGTATTTT. This gives the protein CASSLPGRTSGGDSTDTQYF.

This clonotype was seen more than once but under ten times. This sequence joins TRBV18 and TRBJ2-3, with no clear D. Germline-derived CDR1 and CDR2 are KGHSH and LQKENI. CDR3 length: 14 amino acids. V lost 6 bases and J lost 2, with 12 bases in between. This CDR3 is CASSIGGPTDTQYF. CDR3 sequence (DNA): TGTGCCAGCTCGATCGGTGGCCCCACAGATACGCAGTATTTT.

This clonotype was detected only a few times. The J gene is TRBJ2-7, the V gene TRBV5-5; TRBD1 is a possible D gene (5 bases). Between the trimmed V and J ends, which lost 3 bases and 3 bases, there was a span of 10 bases. CDR1 is SGHKS, CDR2 YYEKEE, per germline (reference sequence). There are 13 residues in the CDR3. The CDR3 DNA reads TGTGCCAGCAGCTCCCAGGGTTACTACGAGCAGTACTTC. The encoded protein is CASSSQGYYEQYF.

This clonotype has a handful of counts. The chain couples TRBV20-1 to TRBJ2-5; 7 bases match TRBD2. With 3 bases clipped from V and 8 bases from J, the junction kept 15 bases outside the gene matches. The germline gives CDR1 DFQATT, CDR2 SNEGSKA (reference sequence). CDR3 size: 15 residues. DNA of the CDR3: TGCAGTGCTAGGCCCCGATTCGGGGAGGGTGGAACCCAGTACTTC. This translates into CSARPRFGEGGTQYF.

The sample holds many counts of this clonotype. The chain is built from TRBV5-4 and TRBJ2-3; D is ambiguous. Trimming pared 6 bases from V and 2 bases from J, leaving 7 bases between. The CDR3 length is 12 residues. Germline V gene lookup returns CDR1 SGHNT and CDR2 YYREEE (reference sequence). The CDR3 is CASKSSTDTQYF. In nucleotides, the CDR3 is TGTGCCAGCAAATCTTCCACAGATACGCAGTATTTT.

This clonotype appeared a few times. The chain carries TRBV9 and TRBJ2-5; possibly TRBD1 for D (6 bases). V lost 6 bases and J 3 bases, leaving 12 bases between the germline ends. The CDR3 is 13 amino acids. CDR1 is SGDLS, CDR2 YYNGEE, per germline. The CDR3, as DNA: TGTGCCAGCAACAGGGTTAGGGAAGAGACCCAGTACTTC. Its translation is CASNRVREETQYF.

In its sample, this clonotype was seen a few times. CDR3 in amino acids: CASTLGSSVDEQYF. The CDR3, as DNA: TGTGCCAGCACCTTGGGGTCTAGCGTCGACGAGCAGTACTTC. The chain couples TRBV12-3 or TRBV12-4 to TRBJ2-7; D perhaps matches TRBD2 (6 bases). The CDR3 has 14 residues. V was shortened by 7 bases and J by 5 bases, with 18 bases between the two germline ends.

This clonotype showed up just a few times. The CDR3 DNA follows: TGTGCCAGCAGCAAAGTGGGGTCTCTTGGAGGAGCTTTCTTT. Translation: CASSKVGSLGGAFF. The chain joins TRBV21-1 to TRBJ1-1. TRBV21-1 is marked as a pseudogene. The CDR3 loop spans 14 amino acids.

V gene TRBV11-2 combines with J gene TRBJ2-2, with 11 bases fitting TRBD2. This CDR3 is 17 amino acids long. V was pared by 5 bases and J by 1 base, with 6 bases of the junction left unmatched. The V gene's germline CDR1 is SGHAT and CDR2 FQNNGV. This CDR3 is CASSTNLAGGNTGELFF. In DNA, the CDR3 is TGTGCCAGCAGCACAAATCTAGCGGGGGGGAACACCGGGGAGCTGTTTTTT.

Remarks on this clonotype: One end of the junction is discordant with germline, which a read error may explain. The CDR3 region is CASSFTSGGANF. The CDR3 nucleotides are TGCGCCAGCAGCTTTACTAGCGGGGGTGCAAATTTT. The chain couples TRBV5-1 to TRBJ2-3; 11 positions agree with TRBD2. The CDR3 contains 12 residues. Per germline, CDR1 SGHRS and CDR2 YFSETQ.

The rearrangement uses TRBV7-9 and TRBJ2-5; possibly TRBD2 for D (5 bases). The CDR3 spans 14 residues. V lost 1 base to trimming and J lost 3 bases, with 9 bases between them. The V gene's germline CDR1 is SEHNR and CDR2 FQNEAQ (reference sequence). The CDR3 loop is CASSLGTFEETQYF. The CDR3, as DNA: TGTGCCAGCAGCTTAGGGACTTTTGAAGAGACCCAGTACTTC.

This clonotype showed up just a few times. The chain links TRBV7-2 to TRBJ2-5; D is perhaps TRBD1 (5 bases). The CDR3 has 13 amino acids. V dropped 5 bases and J dropped 3 bases, with 10 bases sitting between them. The germline V gene has CDR1 SGHTA and CDR2 FQGNSA. The CDR3 region is CASSLRVKETQYF. For the CDR3, the DNA is TGTGCCAGCAGCCTCAGGGTGAAAGAGACCCAGTACTTC. Full variable domain (missing parts from reference TRBV7-2 and TRBJ2-5): GAGVSQSPSNKVTEKGKDVELRCDPISGHTALYWYRQSLGQGLEFLIYFQGNSAPDKSGLPSDRFSAERTGGSVSTLTIQRTQQEDSAVYLCASSLRVKETQYFGPGTRLLVL.

The table lists this clonotype with a few counts. The chain is built from TRBV5-1 and TRBJ2-6, with 8 bases fitting TRBD1. This CDR3 is built from 16 residues. Germline-derived CDR1 and CDR2 are SGHRS and YFSETQ. V gave up 4 bases and J gave up 0 bases; unmatched junction bases: 3. The CDR3 DNA sequence: TGCGCCAGCAGCCGTACAGGGGGCTCTGGGGCCAACGTCCTGACTTTC. Protein sequence: CASSRTGGSGANVLTF.

The V call is TRBV7-3, the J call TRBJ1-1, with TRBD1 as a possible D gene (6 bases). CDR1 and CDR2 from the germline V gene are SGHTA and FQGTGA. The CDR3 loop spans 14 amino acids. V lost 5 bases and J lost 6, with 16 bases in between. CDR3 nucleotides: TGTGCCAGCAGCCTGAACGCAGGGGATGCTGAAGCTTTCTTT. Amino acid sequence: CASSLNAGDAEAFF.

The V call is TRBV24-1, the J call TRBJ2-3, with D maybe TRBD2 (6 bases). Germline assignment: CDR1 KGHDR and CDR2 SFDVKD. Trimming took off 4 bases at V and 4 bases at J, with 14 bases between the two ends. There are 15 residues in the CDR3. CDR3 nucleotides: TGTGCCACCAGTGAGCGGGGCGCCTCAGCAGATACGCAGTATTTT. Its protein is CATSERGASADTQYF.

This rearrangement joins TRBV5-1 to TRBJ2-4, with D perhaps TRBD2 (6 bases). CDR1 SGHRS and CDR2 YFSETQ come from the germline V gene. The ends were cut back, 5 bases at V and 1 base at J, with 22 bases in the middle. This CDR3 has 18 amino acids. The CDR3 spells CASSFLPGGERAKNIQYF. The CDR3 DNA reads as TGCGCCAGCAGTTTCCTACCCGGAGGGGAGCGGGCCAAAAACATTCAGTACTTC.

The chain recombines TRBV27 with TRBJ2-3; D is unclear. The CDR3 covers 14 residues. The V end lost 1 base, the J end lost 4 bases, and 9 bases lay between the germline ends. Germline V gene lookup returns CDR1 MNHEY and CDR2 SMNVEV (reference sequence). The CDR3 loop reads CASSLLSLADTQYF. Here the CDR3 DNA reads TGTGCCAGCAGTTTATTAAGTTTGGCAGATACGCAGTATTTT.

The chain combines TRBV20-1 with TRBJ1-1; D is undetermined. Per germline, CDR1 DFQATT and CDR2 SNEGSKA (reference sequence). The CDR3 runs 12 residues. V was clipped by 4 bases and J by 6 bases, with 12 bases between them. The CDR3 region has the DNA TGCAGTGCTACCCCCGACGGGGCTGAAGCTTTCTTT. Translated: CSATPDGAEAFF.